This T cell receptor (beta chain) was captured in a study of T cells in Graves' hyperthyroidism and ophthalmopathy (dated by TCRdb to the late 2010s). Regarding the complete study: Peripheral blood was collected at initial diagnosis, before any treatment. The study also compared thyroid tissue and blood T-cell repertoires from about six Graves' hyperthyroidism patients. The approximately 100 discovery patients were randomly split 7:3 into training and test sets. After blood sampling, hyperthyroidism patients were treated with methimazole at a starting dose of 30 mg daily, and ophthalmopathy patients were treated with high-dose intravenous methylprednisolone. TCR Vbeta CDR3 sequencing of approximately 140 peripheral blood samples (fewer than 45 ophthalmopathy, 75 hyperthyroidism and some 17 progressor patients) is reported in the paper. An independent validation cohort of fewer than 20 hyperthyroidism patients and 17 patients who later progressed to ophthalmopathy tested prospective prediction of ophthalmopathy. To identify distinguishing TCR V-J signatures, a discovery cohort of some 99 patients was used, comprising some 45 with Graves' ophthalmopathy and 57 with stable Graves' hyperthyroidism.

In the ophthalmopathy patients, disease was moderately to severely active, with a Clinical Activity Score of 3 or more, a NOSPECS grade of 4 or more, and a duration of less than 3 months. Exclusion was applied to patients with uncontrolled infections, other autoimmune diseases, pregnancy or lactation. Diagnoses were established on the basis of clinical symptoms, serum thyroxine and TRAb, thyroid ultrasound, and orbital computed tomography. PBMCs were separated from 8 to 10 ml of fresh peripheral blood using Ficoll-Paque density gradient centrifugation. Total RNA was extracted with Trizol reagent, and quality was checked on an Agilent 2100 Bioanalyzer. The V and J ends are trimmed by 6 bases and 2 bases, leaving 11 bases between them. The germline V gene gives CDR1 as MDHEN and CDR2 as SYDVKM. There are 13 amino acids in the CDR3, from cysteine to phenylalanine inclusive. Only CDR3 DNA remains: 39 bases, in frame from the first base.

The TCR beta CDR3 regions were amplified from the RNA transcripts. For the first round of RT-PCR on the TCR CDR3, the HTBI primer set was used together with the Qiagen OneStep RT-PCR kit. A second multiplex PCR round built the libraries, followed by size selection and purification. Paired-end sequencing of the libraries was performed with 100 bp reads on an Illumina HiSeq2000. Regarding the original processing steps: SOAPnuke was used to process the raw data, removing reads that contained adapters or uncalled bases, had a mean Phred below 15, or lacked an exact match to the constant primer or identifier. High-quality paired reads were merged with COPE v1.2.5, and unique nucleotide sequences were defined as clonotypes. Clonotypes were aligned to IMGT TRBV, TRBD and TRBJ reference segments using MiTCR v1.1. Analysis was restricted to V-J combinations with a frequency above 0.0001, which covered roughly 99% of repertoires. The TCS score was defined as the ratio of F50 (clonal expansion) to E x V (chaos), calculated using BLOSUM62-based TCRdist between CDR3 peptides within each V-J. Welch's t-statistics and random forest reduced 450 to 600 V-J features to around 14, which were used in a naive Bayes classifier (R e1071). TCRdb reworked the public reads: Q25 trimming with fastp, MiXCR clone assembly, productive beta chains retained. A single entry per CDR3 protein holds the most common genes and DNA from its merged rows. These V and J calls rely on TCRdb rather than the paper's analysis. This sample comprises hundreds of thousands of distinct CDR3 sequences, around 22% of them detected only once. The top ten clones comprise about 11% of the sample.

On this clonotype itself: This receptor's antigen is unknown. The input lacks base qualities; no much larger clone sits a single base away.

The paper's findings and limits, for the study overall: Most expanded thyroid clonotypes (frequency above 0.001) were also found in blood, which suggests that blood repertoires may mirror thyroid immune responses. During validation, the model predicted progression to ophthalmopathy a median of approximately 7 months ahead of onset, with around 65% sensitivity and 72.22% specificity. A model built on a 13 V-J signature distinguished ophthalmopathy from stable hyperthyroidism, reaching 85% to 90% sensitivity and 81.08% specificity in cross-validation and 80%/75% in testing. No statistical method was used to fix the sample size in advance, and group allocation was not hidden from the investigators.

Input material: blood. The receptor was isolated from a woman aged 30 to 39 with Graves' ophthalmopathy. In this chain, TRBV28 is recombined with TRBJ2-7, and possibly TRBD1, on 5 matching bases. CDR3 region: CASRRTQPYEQYF. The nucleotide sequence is TGTGCCAGCAGAAGGACACAGCCCTACGAGCAGTACTTC.